One and the same sample provided the 2 T cell receptor beta chains below, sequenced in a study of T cell responses to AZD1222 COVID-19 vaccine. Assay: immunoSEQ multiplex PCR; the TCRdb copy retains only in-frame clones and omits some. The sample includes fewer than 150,000 clones, around 84% of them seen just once. Specimen: peripheral blood, collected 28 days after the second AZD1222 dose. Source of these receptors: an adult who received the AZD1222 COVID-19 vaccine.

The chain uses TRBV5-1 and TRBJ2-6, with 8 bases identical to TRBD1. The germline gives CDR1 SGHRS, CDR2 YFSETQ. V was clipped by 6 bases and J by 2 bases; unmatched bases: 10. CDR3 size: 17 residues. CDR3 in DNA: TGCGCCAGCAAACCCCGGACAGGGACCACTGGGGCCAACGTCCTGACTTTC. Translated: CASKPRTGTTGANVLTF.

The CDR3 sequence: CASSVVAGGLRVEQFF. The CDR3 coding sequence is TGTGCCAGCAGCGTAGTAGCGGGAGGTCTAAGGGTGGAGCAGTTCTTC. The V and J genes are TRBV9 and TRBJ2-1; 10 nucleotides line up with TRBD2. CDR1 SGDLS and CDR2 YYNGEE come from the germline V gene. The length of the CDR3 is 16 residues. Trimming took 0 bases from V and 10 from J; bases not matched to a gene: 10. Variable domain in full (rest from reference TRBV9 and TRBJ2-1): DSGVTQTPKHLITATGQRVTLRCSPRSGDLSVYWYQQSLDQGLQFLIQYYNGEERAKGNILERFSAQQFPDLHSELNLSSLELGDSALYFCASSVVAGGLRVEQFFGPGTRLTVL.